The clone carrying this TCR beta chain was recorded a few times. Its antigen is undetermined. This record comes from a study of T-cell memory formation after mild COVID-19. General observations from the study: There were some responding clones in pre-infection memory, which suggested that cross-reactive memory had joined. A balance of CD4 and CD8 characterized clones contracting day 15 to 85, whereas later expanders leaned CD4+. Those CD4+ clones that contracted were mainly in CM and EM (CD8+ ones in EMRA).

TCR alpha and TCR beta cDNA libraries carrying sample barcodes and UMIs were produced by 5'RACE using constant-segment primers. One entry per CDR3 protein results from TCRdb running MiXCR on the 5' RACE reads. Here the sample spans some 600,000 distinct CDR3 sequences, 15% to 20% being singletons. CDR3 length equals 15 residues. Trimming took 5 bases from V and 7 from J, leaving 18 bases between them. Germline CDR1 MNHNS, CDR2 SASEGT. The TCR comes from an adult woman who had mild COVID-19 (a few samples of this study predate the infection). Cell type and time point are not known. The material sequenced was PBMCs or a T cell subset sorted from them (not recorded which). This chain connects TRBV6-1 to TRBJ2-1; D assignment may be TRBD1 or TRBD2 (5 bases each). CDR3 sequence: CASSPFGAGKNEQFF. CDR3 sequence (DNA): TGTGCCAGCAGTCCATTTGGGGCGGGCAAGAATGAGCAGTTCTTC.